This passage covers 11 T cell receptor beta chains from one sample sequenced in a study of blood T cell repertoires in COVID-19. Produced via immunoSEQ multiplex PCR; TCRdb's table is partial and in-frame only. The sample shows about 250,000 clones, around 90% of them seen only once. Material: PBMCs or T cells enriched from blood (not recorded which). The receptors shown here come from a woman in her 30s with acute COVID-19.

This sequence joins TRBV7-8 and TRBJ1-5, with TRBD1 as a possible D gene (5 bases). The CDR3 has 14 residues. Germline V gives CDR1 SGHVS, CDR2 FQNEAQ. Deletions cut 1 base from V and 7 bases from J, with 11 bases between. The CDR3 reads CASSLGGAGQPQHF. The CDR3 coding sequence is TGTGCCAGCAGCTTAGGCGGGGCAGGGCAGCCCCAGCATTTT.

J is TRBJ2-7 and V is TRBV4-1; 7 nucleotides match TRBD2. V lost 1 base, J lost 3 bases, and 6 bases stayed unmatched. CDR3 length: 15 residues. CDR1 and CDR2 (germline): MGHRA, YSYEKL. This CDR3 reads CASSQAGGINYEQYF. In nucleotides, the CDR3 is TGCGCCAGCAGCCAAGCCGGGGGGATAAACTACGAGCAGTACTTC.

V usage is TRBV4-1 and J usage is TRBJ2-2; 7 bases line up with TRBD2. Germline lookup yields CDR1 MGHRA and CDR2 YSYEKL. Trimming removed 6 bases from V and 1 base from J; junction bases left unmatched: 5. The CDR3 runs to 15 residues. CDR3 DNA: TGCGCCAGCAGATTTACTAGCGAGAACACCGGGGAGCTGTTTTTT. It specifies CASRFTSENTGELFF.

This clone was picked up a small number of times. The V call is TRBV10-3, the J call TRBJ2-6, with D perhaps TRBD1 (5 bases). Trimming left V 3 bases short and J 1 base short, with 13 bases between. The germline V gene has CDR1 ENHRY and CDR2 SYGVKD. CDR3 length equals 17 residues. The CDR3 protein is CAISDDRQQSGANVLTF. The CDR3 DNA sequence: TGTGCCATCAGTGACGACCGACAGCAATCTGGGGCCAACGTCCTGACTTTC.

The chain is built from TRBV6-5 and TRBJ1-5; D possibly corresponds to TRBD1 (5 bases). The CDR3 consists of 12 residues. With 8 bases removed from V and 5 bases from J, the gap between germline ends came to 10 bases. Germline V gene lookup returns CDR1 MNHEY and CDR2 SVGAGI. The CDR3 is CASRGVDQPQHF. CDR3 bases: TGTGCCAGCCGGGGGGTTGATCAGCCCCAGCATTTT.

V is TRBV2 and J is TRBJ2-1; D is ambiguous. CDR3 length equals 14 residues. V was trimmed by 5 bases and J by 2 bases, leaving 10 bases between them. Germline V CDR1 and CDR2: SNHLY, FYNNEI. The CDR3 sequence is CASSRQSTYNEQFF. DNA for the CDR3: TGTGCCAGCAGTCGCCAGTCCACCTACAATGAGCAGTTCTTC.

The chain carries TRBV18 and TRBJ1-1; TRBD1 is a possible D gene (6 bases). This CDR3 is 14 amino acids long. V lost 6 bases to trimming and J lost 1 base, with 12 bases between them. Per the germline V gene, CDR1 is KGHSH and CDR2 is LQKENI. The CDR3 bases are TGTGCCAGCTCGCTTCTGGGGGCGAACACTGAAGCTTTCTTT. Translated: CASSLLGANTEAFF.

The chain has TRBV27 and TRBJ2-3; D is ambiguous. Germline V gives CDR1 MNHEY, CDR2 SMNVEV (reference sequence). The CDR3 length is 11 residues. Trimming took 7 bases from V and 3 from J, leaving 5 bases between them. CDR3 nucleotides: TGTGCCAGCATCCAAACAGATACGCAGTATTTT. It specifies CASIQTDTQYF.

V gene TRBV10-2 combines with J gene TRBJ2-1, with unresolved D. The CDR3 totals 13 residues. Trimming removed 5 bases from V and 4 bases from J, with 9 bases in between. Germline V gene lookup returns CDR1 WSHSY and CDR2 SAAADI. The CDR3 sequence: CASSPSSYNEQFF. Here the CDR3 DNA reads TGCGCCAGCAGTCCTAGTTCTTACAATGAGCAGTTCTTC.

This clone was detected once. V and J are TRBV6-5 and TRBJ2-7; 10 bases are a match to TRBD2. Germline V gene lookup returns CDR1 MNHEY and CDR2 SVGAGI. This CDR3 has 15 residues. Unmatched junction bases numbered 0, after V lost 1 base and J lost 0 bases. The CDR3: CASSYLAGGSYEQYF. In DNA form, the CDR3 reads TGTGCCAGCAGTTACTTAGCGGGGGGCTCCTACGAGCAGTACTTC.

V and J are TRBV3-1 (or the pseudogene TRBV3-2) and TRBJ2-7; D may be TRBD1 (5 bases). V lost 1 base and J lost 3, with 10 bases in between. This CDR3 is built from 14 residues. The germline V gene has CDR1 LGHDT and CDR2 YNNKEL (reference sequence). The CDR3: CASSQGDSFYEQYF. CDR3 nucleotides: TGTGCCAGCAGCCAAGGAGACAGCTTCTACGAGCAGTACTTC.